The sequence of this T cell receptor (beta chain) was determined in a study of immune evolution from preneoplasia to lung adenocarcinoma. V lost 6 bases and J 2 bases, leaving 25 bases between the germline ends. The germline gives CDR1 MDHEN, CDR2 SYDVKM. The CDR3 consists of 18 residues. Here immunoSEQ multiplex PCR was the method, and the copy in TCRdb shows in-frame clones only, minus some. Among under 45,000 clones, 70% to 85% were seen once, and the ten largest hold about 4.7%. Macro-dissection enriched premalignant or tumor cells before nucleic acid extraction. The chain combines TRBV28 with TRBJ1-1, with a tentative D call TRBD1 (5 bases). Specimen: FFPE invasive lung adenocarcinoma tissue. This sequence originates from a person aged 55-75 years with lung adenocarcinoma. DNA of the CDR3: TGTGCCAGCAGCCTTGGGGTTTTCTCGGGACGGACTAACACTGAAGCTTTCTTT. It encodes CASSLGVFSGRTNTEAFF.